This TCR beta chain was captured by sequencing in a study of blood T cell repertoires in COVID-19. Study details: Sites across the United States, Italy and Spain contributed samples from acute and convalescent COVID-19. T cells, B-cell-depleted T cells, or PBMCs provided the cDNA or gDNA that served as material.

Per the authors' pipeline: Reference gene primer amplification gave estimated nucleated cell counts. Profiled with immunoSEQ multiplex PCR; TCRdb holds only in-frame clones, not every one. That table supplies the V and J calls and clone size; D and trimming were determined from the DNA. The sample has tens of thousands of clones; around 79% are singletons. V was shortened by 11 bases and J by 1 base, with 18 bases between the two germline ends. From germline, CDR1 is ENHRY and CDR2 SYGVKD. The CDR3 totals 14 residues. This clone was counted at least ten times. The receptor comes from a man aged 60 to 75 with active or convalescent COVID-19. V and J are TRBV10-3 and TRBJ2-7, with D possibly matching TRBD1 (6 bases). Sample: peripheral blood. DNA of the CDR3: TGTGCCCTTACTAATTACAGGGTGTCCTACGAGCAGTACTTC. Protein product: CALTNYRVSYEQYF.